This T cell receptor (beta chain) was retrieved from a study of T cells in Graves' hyperthyroidism and ophthalmopathy. Study overall: Initial diagnosis, before any treatment, was when peripheral blood was collected.

Study-wide points: Ophthalmopathy onset followed model prediction by a median approximately seven months.

Comment on this clonotype: Antigen unknown.

The TCR beta CDR3 regions underwent amplification using RNA transcripts as the source. Initially, a first-round RT-PCR of the TCR CDR3 employed the HTBI primer set. TCRdb re-derived calls from the multiplex PCR reads in MiXCR, one entry per CDR3 protein. Of approximately 690,000 distinct CDR3 sequences in the sample, about a fifth are singletons; the top ten hold about 35%. Thyroid ultrasound, orbital computed tomography, clinical symptoms, and serum thyroxine and TRAb underpinned diagnoses. This receptor was taken from a man aged 30 to 39 with Graves' ophthalmopathy. Sequenced input: blood.

The CDR3, as DNA: TGTGCCACCAGCAGAGTCGAGGAGTGGAACACTGAAGCTTTCTTT. Translation: CATSRVEEWNTEAFF. The chain joins TRBV15 to TRBJ1-1; D unclear. With 1 base removed from V and 1 base from J, the gap between germline ends came to 10 bases. The germline gives CDR1 LNHNV, CDR2 YYDKDF (reference sequence). The CDR3 is made up of 15 amino acids.